The source of this T cell receptor beta chain is a study of PD-1 blockade in classical Hodgkin lymphoma. General observations from the study: Complete responders' baseline diversity resembled that of newly diagnosed patients. Newly diagnosed patients were reported to start with lower TCR diversity than healthy donors.

TCRdb keeps only in-frame clones here, not all; method: immunoSEQ multiplex PCR. This sample yields under 35,000 clones, of which approximately 67% are seen a single time; approximately 4% belongs to the top ten. The time point: cycle 4 day 1 (C4D1), after 6 weeks of nivolumab. Patients all relapsed after autologous stem cell transplantation, and there was variation in brentuximab vedotin exposure. The germline CDR1 and CDR2 sequences are LNHDA and SQIVND (reference sequence). With 1 base removed from V and 1 base from J, the gap between germline ends came to 10 bases. CDR3 length: 15 residues. Details on this clone: What it binds is not known.

The sample here was peripheral blood mononuclear cells (PBMCs), taken before the fourth cycle of nivolumab. The source of this sequence is a human donor with classical Hodgkin lymphoma. This sequence joins TRBV19 and TRBJ1-1, with D hard to call. The CDR3 region has the DNA TGTGCCAGTAGTATAGTCAGCCCCGGGAACACTGAAGCTTTCTTT. Encoded protein: CASSIVSPGNTEAFF.